This TCR beta chain was retrieved from a study of T cells in localized non-small cell lung cancer. As regards this clone: The target antigen is unknown.

Germline assignment: CDR1 LNHDA and CDR2 SQIVND (reference sequence). V lost 3 bases to trimming and J lost 5 bases; unmatched junction nucleotides: 9. This CDR3 spans 15 amino acids. Here immunoSEQ multiplex PCR was the method, and the copy in TCRdb shows in-frame clones only, minus some. The table includes about 39,000 clones, around 79% detected once. General study points: An association was observed between higher blood T cell density and longer overall survival. The study found T cell clonality highest in uninvolved adjacent lung, above tumor. Across samples, adjacent lung featured a median roughly 62 of the top 100 tumor clones.

The receptor comes from a woman aged 35 to 70 with stage II squamous cell lung carcinoma. The chain has TRBV19 and TRBJ1-2; TRBD1 matches at 7 bases. The input for sequencing was PBMCs, taken before any cancer treatment. CDR3 bases: TGTGCCAGTAGTATTTGGGACAGCGCCCCATATGGCTACACCTTC. Encoded protein: CASSIWDSAPYGYTF.